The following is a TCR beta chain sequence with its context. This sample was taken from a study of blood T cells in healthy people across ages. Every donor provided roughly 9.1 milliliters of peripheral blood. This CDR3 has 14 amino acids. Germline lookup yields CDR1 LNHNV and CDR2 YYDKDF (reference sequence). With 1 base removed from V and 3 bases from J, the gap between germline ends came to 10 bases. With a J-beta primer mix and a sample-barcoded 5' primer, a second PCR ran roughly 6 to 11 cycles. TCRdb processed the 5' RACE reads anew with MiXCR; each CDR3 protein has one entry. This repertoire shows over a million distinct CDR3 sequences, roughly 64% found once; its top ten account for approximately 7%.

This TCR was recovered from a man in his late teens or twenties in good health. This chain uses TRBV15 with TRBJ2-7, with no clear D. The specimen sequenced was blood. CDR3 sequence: CATSRVGNHYEQYF. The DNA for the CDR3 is TGTGCCACCAGCAGAGTCGGCAATCACTACGAGCAGTACTTC.